This entry concerns a single T cell receptor beta chain. Its target is not known. The authors drew about 2.7 ml of blood from each donor. TCRalpha and TCRbeta cDNA went through nested PCRs of 16 and 9 cycles, two in total. TCRdb re-analyzed the 5' RACE reads; it lists each CDR3 protein once, without DNA. This sample's table reports roughly 300,000 distinct CDR3 sequences. The V gene's germline CDR1 is MDHEN and CDR2 SYDVKM. CDR3 size: 14 residues. This specimen belongs to a study of monozygotic twins with inflammatory bowel disease. Points from the study as a whole: Compared with healthy twins, IBD patients shared fewer clonotypes with others, especially with disease activity.

The chain carries TRBV28 and TRBJ1-2; TCRdb lists TRBD1, though no DNA is available to test this call. This receptor was identified in a human donor with ulcerative colitis or Crohn's disease, or a healthy co-twin of an affected twin (not recorded which). The material sequenced was blood. This CDR3 reads CASSFIRDLSVYTF.